This is a list of T cell receptor beta chains from one sample in a study of response to subunit inactivated influenza vaccine. Using its own MiXCR run on the RT-PCR reads, TCRdb lists one record per CDR3 protein. This sample has fewer than 700,000 distinct CDR3 sequences, with under 15% found just once. The source material was PBMCs from blood, sampled around seven weeks after vaccination. These receptors came from a man aged 50 or older who received an inactivated influenza vaccine. The CDR3 runs from the conserved cysteine through the conserved F or W. Each record gives: D gene, J gene, V gene, clone size, CDR3 length, CDR3 protein, CDR3 DNA. D genes are given only for firm matches. The size entry is marked missing in some rows and otherwise reads once, few, many or a size class.

D: .; J: TRBJ2-2; V: TRBV20-1; size: few; length: 12; CDR3: CSAKNDTGELFF; DNA: TGCAGTGCTAAGAATGACACCGGGGAGCTGTTTTTT
D: .; J: TRBJ2-1; V: TRBV7-9; size: .; length: 14; CDR3: CASSGTFSYNEQFF; DNA: TGTGCCAGCAGCGGGACATTTTCCTACAATGAGCAGTTCTTC
D: .; J: TRBJ2-3; V: TRBV7-2; size: .; length: 12; CDR3: CASSSRWGTQYF; DNA: TGTGCCAGCAGCTCCAGGTGGGGTACGCAGTATTTT
D: TRBD2; J: TRBJ2-7; V: TRBV9; size: few; length: 15; CDR3: CASSVGGGQAYEQYF; DNA: TGTGCCAGCAGCGTAGGGGGAGGGCAAGCCTACGAGCAGTACTTC
D: .; J: TRBJ2-3; V: TRBV12-3/TRBV12-4; size: many; length: 13; CDR3: CASSWRAADTQYF; DNA: TGTGCCAGCAGTTGGCGGGCCGCAGATACGCAGTATTTT
D: TRBD2; J: TRBJ2-7; V: TRBV12-3/TRBV12-4; size: many; length: 14; CDR3: CASRDTSGYYEQYF; DNA: TGTGCCAGCAGGGACACTAGCGGATACTACGAGCAGTACTTC
D: TRBD2; J: TRBJ2-3; V: TRBV20-1; size: many; length: 15; CDR3: CSASTTSSFTDTQYF; DNA: TGCAGTGCTAGTACGACTAGCTCTTTCACAGATACGCAGTATTTT
D: .; J: TRBJ2-3; V: TRBV7-9; size: .; length: 15; CDR3: CASSLVLDPTDTQYF; DNA: TGTGCCAGCAGCTTAGTCCTGGACCCCACAGATACGCAGTATTTT
D: .; J: TRBJ2-3; V: TRBV29-1; size: many; length: 13; CDR3: CSSLGQVTDTQYF; DNA: TGCAGCTCCCTGGGACAAGTCACAGATACGCAGTATTTT
D: .; J: TRBJ2-1; V: TRBV3-1; size: .; length: 18; CDR3: CAISSAAAGAFRNNEQFF; DNA: TGTGCCATCAGCTCGGCGGCCGCGGGGGCATTTCGGAACAATGAGCAGTTCTTC
D: .; J: TRBJ1-2; V: TRBV6-2/TRBV6-3; size: .; length: 13; CDR3: CASSYDRTYGYTF; DNA: TGTGCCAGCAGTTACGACAGGACTTATGGCTACACCTTC
D: TRBD2; J: TRBJ2-5; V: TRBV29-1; size: many; length: 15; CDR3: CSVSTSGAYQETQYF; DNA: TGCAGCGTTTCTACTAGCGGGGCCTACCAAGAGACCCAGTACTTC
D: TRBD2; J: TRBJ2-5; V: TRBV15; size: .; length: 15; CDR3: CATSRPGRARETQYF; DNA: TGTGCCACCAGCAGGCCCGGGAGGGCCCGGGAGACCCAGTACTTC
D: TRBD1; J: TRBJ2-5; V: TRBV5-1; size: .; length: 15; CDR3: CASSGLTGTVKTQYF; DNA: TGCGCCAGCAGCGGACTGACAGGGACCGTCAAGACCCAGTACTTC
D: .; J: TRBJ2-5; V: TRBV5-6; size: many; length: 13; CDR3: CASSTGLLETQYF; DNA: TGTGCCAGCAGTACAGGGTTGCTAGAGACCCAGTACTTC
D: .; J: TRBJ2-7; V: TRBV19; size: few; length: 14; CDR3: CASSIVPGTYEQYF; DNA: TGTGCCAGTAGTATAGTACCAGGGACCTACGAGCAGTACTTC
D: TRBD2; J: TRBJ2-7; V: TRBV20-1; size: few; length: 18; CDR3: CSARGGGLGSLGFYEQYF; DNA: TGCAGTGCTAGAGGGGGAGGGTTAGGCTCACTCGGGTTCTACGAGCAGTACTTC
D: TRBD2; J: TRBJ2-3; V: TRBV4-2; size: few; length: 18; CDR3: CASSQESRGGAVTDTQYF; DNA: TGTGCCAGCAGCCAAGAGAGTCGGGGGGGGGCAGTCACAGATACGCAGTATTTT